The 30 T cell receptor beta chains given below trace back to one sample, sequenced in a study of blood T cell repertoires in COVID-19. Generated by immunoSEQ multiplex PCR, the TCRdb table keeps only in-frame clones and is missing some. The profile shows 200,000 to 300,000 clones, approximately 85% of them singletons. The sequenced sample consisted of peripheral blood. The origin of the receptors is a man in his fifties with COVID-19, enrolled during active disease.

The J gene is TRBJ1-6, the V gene TRBV7-3; 8 positions match TRBD1. The CDR3 has 15 residues. Germline V lookup: CDR1 SGHTA, CDR2 FQGTGA. V gave up 5 bases and J gave up 7 bases; unmatched junction bases: 7. The CDR3 loop is CASSIQGTGNSPLHF. For the CDR3, the DNA is TGTGCCAGCAGCATCCAGGGGACAGGCAATTCACCCCTCCACTTT.

J is TRBJ1-2 and V is TRBV11-2; D call uncertain. CDR1 is SGHAT, CDR2 FQNNGV, per germline. The germline V and J ends were trimmed by 0 bases and 4 bases, with 12 bases remaining between them. The CDR3 runs 15 residues. The CDR3, as DNA: TGTGCCAGCAGCTTAGAAGCCTTCCCAATCTATGGCTACACCTTC. Translation gives CASSLEAFPIYGYTF.

The gene calls are TRBV19 and TRBJ1-2; D not certain. Deletions cut 1 base from V and 0 bases from J, with 21 bases between. Germline loops: CDR1 LNHDA, CDR2 SQIVND (reference sequence). The CDR3 is 19 residues long. The CDR3: CASSIVGSTRAGTNYGYTF. As DNA, the CDR3 is TGTGCCAGTAGTATAGTGGGGTCGACAAGAGCGGGGACTAACTATGGCTACACCTTC.

This CDR3 reads CASNSPNYGYTF. In DNA, the CDR3 is TGTGCCAGCAACAGCCCAAACTATGGCTACACCTTC. The rearrangement uses TRBV7-9 and TRBJ1-2; D call uncertain. The CDR3 covers 12 residues. Germline values: CDR1 SEHNR, CDR2 FQNEAQ (reference sequence). V lost 7 bases, J lost 2 bases, and 8 bases lay in between.

This chain joins TRBV30 and TRBJ1-2, with unresolved D. The V end lost 0 bases, the J end lost 4 bases, and 6 bases lay between the germline ends. Per germline, CDR1 GTSNPN and CDR2 SVGIG (reference sequence). The CDR3 runs 12 residues. CDR3 in DNA: TGTGCCTGGAGTGTAGTGAGCTATGGCTACACCTTC. This sequence encodes CAWSVVSYGYTF.

The chain joins TRBV7-3 to TRBJ2-7, with 11 positions matching TRBD2. The CDR3 covers 13 residues. Germline V gene sequence: CDR1 SGHTA, CDR2 FQGTGA. The V segment lost 4 bases and the J segment 7 bases; nucleotides outside the gene matches: 3. CDR3 sequence (DNA): TGTGCCAGCAGCTCGACTAGCGGGGTTGAGCAGTACTTC. This sequence encodes CASSSTSGVEQYF.

The chain employs TRBV9 and TRBJ2-5; D call uncertain. This CDR3 contains 14 residues. Trimming pared 2 bases from V and 1 base from J, leaving 9 bases between. Germline CDR1 is SGDLS and CDR2 is YYNGEE. The CDR3 sequence is CASSVSITQETQYF. For the CDR3, the DNA is TGTGCCAGCAGCGTTTCTATTACCCAAGAGACCCAGTACTTC.

This clone was counted between two and nine times. The V gene is TRBV6-6, the J gene TRBJ2-3, with 7 bases matching TRBD1. Germline CDR1 reads MNHNY; CDR2 reads SVGAGI (reference sequence). J lost 4 bases, V lost 5 bases, and 6 bases had no gene match. This CDR3 is 14 amino acids long. This CDR3 is CASSHEGASDTQYF. The CDR3 DNA follows: TGTGCCAGCAGTCACGAGGGGGCGTCAGATACGCAGTATTTT.

This clone turned up a few times. The V and J genes are TRBV18 and TRBJ1-5; D unresolved. Germline V gene sequence: CDR1 KGHSH, CDR2 LQKENI. The CDR3 totals 13 residues. V lost 6 bases to trimming and J lost 7 bases, with 13 bases between them. CDR3 residues: CASSYGGGQPQHF. The CDR3, as DNA: TGTGCCAGCTCCTACGGAGGAGGACAGCCCCAGCATTTT.

V usage is TRBV7-3 and J usage is TRBJ2-7, with TRBD1 matching over 9 bases. CDR1 SGHTA and CDR2 FQGTGA come from the germline V gene. CDR3 length equals 14 residues. Trimming took 5 bases from V and 5 from J; bases not matched to a gene: 7. DNA of the CDR3: TGTGCCAGCAGCCCCGGGACAGGGATTCACGAGCAGTACTTC. This codes for CASSPGTGIHEQYF.

The V call is TRBV2, the J call TRBJ2-5; 8 bases are a match to TRBD2. The CDR3 is made up of 13 amino acids. J lost 2 bases, V lost 7 bases, and 3 bases had no gene match. The germline gives CDR1 SNHLY, CDR2 FYNNEI. This CDR3 reads CASTAGGQETQYF. The CDR3 DNA reads TGTGCCAGCACGGCGGGGGGTCAAGAGACCCAGTACTTC.

The rearrangement links TRBV9 to TRBJ1-1, with TRBD1 matching 9 bases. The V gene end was trimmed by 3 bases and the J gene end by 4 bases; junction bases not matched to a gene: 4. CDR1 is SGDLS and CDR2 is YYNGEE in the germline V gene. CDR3 length: 14 residues. For the CDR3, the DNA is TGTGCCAGCAGCGGCCGGGACAGGGTCACTGAAGCTTTCTTT. It encodes CASSGRDRVTEAFF. Together with reference TRBV9 and TRBJ1-1, the CDR3 gives the full variable domain: DSGVTQTPKHLITATGQRVTLRCSPRSGDLSVYWYQQSLDQGLQFLIQYYNGEERAKGNILERFSAQQFPDLHSELNLSSLELGDSALYFCASSGRDRVTEAFFGQGTRLTVV.

The rearrangement links TRBV5-6 to TRBJ1-2; D unclear. The V end was cut by 4 bases, the J end by 1 base, with 20 bases between. The CDR3 runs to 17 residues. Germline CDR1 reads SGHDT; CDR2 reads YYEEEE. The CDR3 loop is CASSPDIARSYNYGYTF. CDR3 bases: TGTGCCAGCAGCCCCGACATCGCCAGATCCTATAACTATGGCTACACCTTC.

This chain uses TRBV10-3 with TRBJ2-2; D is possibly TRBD1 (6 bases). Germline lookup yields CDR1 ENHRY and CDR2 SYGVKD. The CDR3 is 14 amino acids. Trimming left V 2 bases short and J 3 bases short, with 7 bases between. The CDR3 coding sequence is TGTGCCATCAGTGAGGGACAGCACACCGGGGAGCTGTTTTTT. The encoded protein is CAISEGQHTGELFF.

Points on this clone: The junction differs from germline at one of its ends, possibly a read error. The chain has TRBV4-1 and TRBJ2-5, with a tentative D call TRBD2 (5 bases). There are 15 residues in the CDR3. CDR1 and CDR2 from the germline V gene are MGHRA and YSYEKL. CDR3 sequence: CASSQGPGSQGTQYF. CDR3 nucleotide sequence: TGCGCCAGCAGCCAAGGCCCGGGGTCCCAAGGGACCCAGTACTTC.

At least ten counts were recorded for this clone. The V and J genes are TRBV2 and TRBJ1-5, with D hard to call. The germline CDR1 and CDR2 sequences are SNHLY and FYNNEI. Trimming took 6 bases from V and 4 from J, leaving 16 bases between them. This CDR3 has 15 residues. The CDR3 is CASRGIRGQNQPQHF. The CDR3 bases are TGTGCCAGCAGGGGCATAAGAGGGCAGAATCAGCCCCAGCATTTT. The full variable domain, rest sourced from reference TRBV2 and TRBJ1-5, is EPEVTQTPSHQVTQMGQEVILRCVPISNHLYFYWYRQILGQKVEFLVSFYNNEISEKSEIFDDQFSVERPDGSNFTLKIRSTKLEDSAMYFCASRGIRGQNQPQHFGDGTRLSIL.

The chain is built from TRBV6-5 and TRBJ1-6, with D hard to call. V was clipped by 6 bases and J by 7 bases, with 13 bases between them. This CDR3 spans 14 amino acids. Germline lookup yields CDR1 MNHEY and CDR2 SVGAGI. The CDR3 sequence: CASRVEGNNSPLHF. The CDR3 nucleotides are TGTGCCAGCAGGGTGGAGGGAAACAATTCACCCCTCCACTTT.

The genes are TRBV7-8 and TRBJ1-1; 7 positions match TRBD1. Germline assignment: CDR1 SGHVS and CDR2 FQNEAQ. The CDR3 runs to 16 residues. V was pared by 0 bases and J by 1 base, with 5 bases of the junction left unmatched. The CDR3 is CASSLAFDRENTEAFF. CDR3 DNA: TGTGCCAGCAGCTTAGCGTTCGACAGGGAGAACACTGAAGCTTTCTTT.

The chain couples TRBV11-2 to TRBJ2-1; D is undetermined. CDR1 SGHAT and CDR2 FQNNGV come from the germline V gene. The CDR3 is 14 amino acids. The V and J ends lost 4 bases and 7 bases respectively, with 14 bases between them. The CDR3: CASSSMRRVNEQFF. For the CDR3, the DNA is TGTGCCAGCAGCTCTATGCGACGGGTGAATGAGCAGTTCTTC.

J is TRBJ1-1 and V is TRBV9; D not resolved. V lost 0 bases, J lost 4 bases, and 16 bases lay in between. Germline-derived CDR1 and CDR2 are SGDLS and YYNGEE. The CDR3 is 16 residues long. Written as DNA, the CDR3 is TGTGCCAGCAGCGTAGGATGGGTCACCACGGGCACTGAAGCTTTCTTT. Amino acid sequence: CASSVGWVTTGTEAFF.

CDR3 DNA sequence: TGTGCCAGCAGTTCATCGACAGGGGCGAACACTGAAGCTTTCTTT. The encoded protein is CASSSSTGANTEAFF. The chain is built from TRBV28 and TRBJ1-1, with 8 bases identical to TRBD1. V shed 4 bases and J 1 base; nucleotides not matched to a gene: 5. This CDR3 is 15 amino acids long. Germline V gene lookup returns CDR1 MDHEN and CDR2 SYDVKM. Filled out from reference TRBV28 and TRBJ1-1, the complete variable domain reads DVKVTQSSRYLVKRTGEKVFLECVQDMDHENMFWYRQDPGLGLRLIYFSYDVKMKEKGDIPEGYSVSREKKERFSLILESASTNQTSMYLCASSSSTGANTEAFFGQGTRLTVV.

Concerning this clone itself: Other DNA variants within this sample encode the same CDR3. This chain joins TRBV30 and TRBJ2-5; a possible D gene is TRBD1 (6 bases). Trimming cost V 2 bases and J 4 bases, with 11 bases left between them. This CDR3 is built from 13 residues. From germline, CDR1 is GTSNPN and CDR2 SVGIG (reference sequence). The CDR3 here is CAWSPQGLETQYF. DNA of the CDR3: TGTGCCTGGAGTCCGCAGGGGCTAGAGACCCAGTACTTC.

This chain links TRBV30 with TRBJ1-2, with D possibly matching TRBD1 (5 bases). V shed 4 bases and J shed 0 bases, with 18 bases lying between them. Germline V lookup: CDR1 GTSNPN, CDR2 SVGIG (reference sequence). The CDR3 has 16 amino acids. The CDR3 sequence: CAWTPRGVTPNYGYTF. CDR3 nucleotides: TGTGCCTGGACTCCTCGGGGGGTCACCCCTAACTATGGCTACACCTTC.

The chain has TRBV4-1 and TRBJ2-1; 12 positions agree with TRBD1. The CDR3 length is 16 residues. Looked up from germline, CDR1 is MGHRA and CDR2 is YSYEKL. Trimming at V came to 1 base and at J to 8 bases, leaving 6 bases not matched to a gene. Here the CDR3 DNA reads TGCGCCAGCAGCCAAGTGGGGGACAGGGGGCTCCATGAGCAGTTCTTC. Translating gives CASSQVGDRGLHEQFF.

V and J are TRBV7-8 and TRBJ2-1, with unresolved D. CDR1 and CDR2 (germline): SGHVS, FQNEAQ. CDR3 size: 17 residues. V was clipped by 3 bases and J by 1 base, with 16 bases between them. The DNA for the CDR3 is TGTGCCAGCAGCTTGGCTAGTATCATTGGGTCCTACAATGAGCAGTTCTTC. It is translated as CASSLASIIGSYNEQFF.

This clone was seen ten or more times. This rearrangement joins TRBV19 to TRBJ1-5; D gene unclear. The CDR3 extends over 13 amino acids. Deletions cut 4 bases from V and 3 bases from J, with 7 bases between. CDR1 LNHDA and CDR2 SQIVND come from the germline V gene (reference sequence). CDR3 amino acids: CASSRQYNQPQHF. DNA for the CDR3: TGTGCCAGTAGTAGGCAGTACAATCAGCCCCAGCATTTT.

The J gene is TRBJ2-3, the V gene TRBV10-1; 12 bases are a match to TRBD2. Germline CDR1 and CDR2: WNHNN and SYGVQD (reference sequence). The CDR3 contains 16 residues. J lost 0 bases, V lost 6 bases, and 4 bases had no gene match. In DNA form, the CDR3 reads TGCGCCAGCAGCCGCGGACTAGCGGGGAGCACAGATACGCAGTATTTT. Translation: CASSRGLAGSTDTQYF.

This chain joins TRBV7-8 and TRBJ1-6; 9 bases line up with TRBD1. Germline lookup yields CDR1 SGHVS and CDR2 FQNEAQ. V was pared by 4 bases and J by 0 bases, with 4 bases of the junction left unmatched. The CDR3 sequence is 17 residues long. In nucleotides, the CDR3 is TGTGCCAGCAGCTCGGGACAGGGCCGCTCCTATAATTCACCCCTCCACTTT. It is translated as CASSSGQGRSYNSPLHF.

The count of this clone is one. The genes are TRBV7-3 and TRBJ2-1, with D perhaps TRBD1 (6 bases). The CDR3 loop spans 16 amino acids. Per germline, CDR1 SGHTA and CDR2 FQGTGA. The V end lost 5 bases, the J end lost 7 bases, and 21 bases lay between the germline ends. CDR3: CASSDAGQGPWNEQFF. The CDR3 region has the DNA TGTGCCAGCAGCGACGCAGGCCAGGGGCCATGGAATGAGCAGTTCTTC.

The chain is built from TRBV6-5 and TRBJ2-2; 8 bases are shared with TRBD1. There are 14 residues in the CDR3. Germline CDR1 is MNHEY and CDR2 is SVGAGI. Germline trimming cut 7 bases from V and 9 bases from J; bases unmatched to any gene: 10. The CDR3: CASIADRVARELFF. The CDR3 nucleotides read TGTGCCAGCATAGCGGACAGGGTAGCACGGGAGCTGTTTTTT.